Below are 31 T cell receptor beta chains sequenced from a single sample in a study of T cells in localized non-small cell lung cancer. Method: immunoSEQ multiplex PCR; TCRdb's copy keeps in-frame clones and lacks some. The data hold over 45,000 clones, with approximately 86% observed a single time. The sample here was PBMCs, taken before any cancer treatment. The receptors originated from a female donor with stage II lung adenocarcinoma.

V gene TRBV5-8 combines with J gene TRBJ2-1; D uncertain. Looked up from germline, CDR1 is SGHTS and CDR2 is YDEGEE. CDR3 length: 12 amino acids. The V end was cut by 2 bases, the J end by 11 bases, with 11 bases between. CDR3 protein: CASSFPPRQQFF. Here the CDR3 DNA reads TGTGCCAGCAGCTTCCCCCCAAGGCAGCAGTTCTTC.

The chain couples TRBV19 to TRBJ2-1; TRBD2 agrees at 13 bases. The CDR3 is 18 amino acids. CDR1 LNHDA and CDR2 SQIVND come from the germline V gene (reference sequence). V shed 5 bases and J 5 bases; nucleotides not matched to a gene: 12. The CDR3 bases are TGTGCCAGTAGTCGACTAGGGACTAGCGGGGCCCTCGACAATGAGCAGTTCTTC. Amino acid sequence: CASSRLGTSGALDNEQFF.

The V gene is TRBV5-1, the J gene TRBJ1-5; the D is unclear. This CDR3 comprises 15 residues. Per the germline V gene, CDR1 is SGHRS and CDR2 is YFSETQ. Trimming pared 1 base from V and 4 bases from J, leaving 12 bases between. The CDR3: CASSLLGGRNQPQHF. The CDR3 nucleotides read TGCGCCAGCAGCTTGCTTGGAGGGCGGAATCAGCCCCAGCATTTT.

V usage is TRBV5-1 and J usage is TRBJ1-1; 7 nucleotides line up with TRBD1. V lost 1 base to trimming and J lost 1 base; unmatched junction nucleotides: 4. This CDR3 spans 15 amino acids. Germline loops: CDR1 SGHRS, CDR2 YFSETQ. This chain's CDR3 is CASSLSGTANTEAFF. In nucleotides, the CDR3 is TGCGCCAGCAGCTTGTCGGGGACAGCGAACACTGAAGCTTTCTTT.

The chain is built from TRBV6-1 and TRBJ1-2; D ambiguous. V was shortened by 11 bases and J by 3 bases, with 16 bases between the two germline ends. The germline CDR1 and CDR2 sequences are MNHNS and SASEGT. The CDR3 totals 13 residues. Written as DNA, the CDR3 is TGTGCCGTCCAAGGACTCTTGTACTATGGCTACACCTTC. Its translation: CAVQGLLYYGYTF.

The rearrangement links TRBV6-1 to TRBJ2-7; D might be TRBD1 or TRBD2, each matching 5 bases. Germline CDR1 and CDR2: MNHNS and SASEGT. Deletions cut 1 base from V and 3 bases from J, with 10 bases between. This CDR3 region has 14 residues. The CDR3 loop is CASSEGGMFYEQYF. CDR3 nucleotide sequence: TGTGCCAGCAGTGAAGGGGGGATGTTCTACGAGCAGTACTTC.

The J gene is TRBJ2-7, the V gene TRBV6-1, with TRBD1 as a possible D gene (5 bases). V shed 1 base and J shed 1 base, with 11 bases lying between them. Germline V gene data show CDR1 as MNHNS and CDR2 as SASEGT. The CDR3 consists of 15 residues. CDR3 bases: TGTGCCAGCAGTGAAGGGCAGGGAAGGTCCTACGAGCAGTACTTC. Translation: CASSEGQGRSYEQYF.

The genes are TRBV27 and TRBJ1-1; D is undetermined. CDR1 and CDR2 (germline): MNHEY, SMNVEV (reference sequence). This CDR3 spans 16 amino acids. The V end was cut by 5 bases, the J end by 0 bases, with 16 bases between. CDR3 sequence reads: CASSPSLGPLNTEAFF. The CDR3 region has the DNA TGTGCCAGCAGTCCTAGCCTAGGACCGCTGAACACTGAAGCTTTCTTT.

This chain joins TRBV7-9 and TRBJ1-6; D is possibly TRBD1 (5 bases). In germline, CDR1 is SEHNR, CDR2 FQNEAQ (reference sequence). The V end was cut by 1 base, the J end by 7 bases, with 11 bases between. The length of the CDR3 is 15 residues. CDR3 in DNA: TGTGCCAGCAGCTTAGATCGGGGGGGGAATTCACCCCTCCACTTT. Protein: CASSLDRGGNSPLHF.

This clone was counted only a few times. The DNA for the CDR3 is TGCGCCAGCTTTACGGGGGGGCCCCAAGAGACCCAGTACTTC. Amino acids: CASFTGGPQETQYF. V and J are TRBV23-1 and TRBJ2-5; 8 bases map to TRBD2. TRBV23-1 is identified as an open reading frame with a role that is uncertain. J was trimmed by 1 base and V by 8 bases; bases with no gene match: 6. The CDR3 sequence is 14 residues long.

This clone was seen repeatedly, ten times or more. The V gene is TRBV4-1, the J gene TRBJ2-7; 10 nucleotides agree with TRBD1. The CDR3 is 15 amino acids. CDR1 and CDR2 from the germline V gene are MGHRA and YSYEKL. J lost 3 bases, V lost 1 base, and 3 bases had no gene match. As DNA, the CDR3 is TGCGCCAGCAGCCAAGTGGGACAGGGGAGCTACGAGCAGTACTTC. Amino acids: CASSQVGQGSYEQYF.

V and J are TRBV6-1 and TRBJ2-1; 8 nucleotides align to TRBD2. The CDR3 contains 16 residues. Germline V lookup: CDR1 MNHNS, CDR2 SASEGT. J lost 6 bases, V lost 0 bases, and 7 bases had no gene match. The CDR3 here is CASSEAEAAGGNEQFF. In DNA form, the CDR3 reads TGTGCCAGCAGTGAAGCGGAGGCCGCGGGGGGCAATGAGCAGTTCTTC.

The rearrangement uses TRBV15 and TRBJ2-7; D is tentatively TRBD1 or TRBD2 (5 bases each). The germline V gene encodes CDR1 LNHNV and CDR2 YYDKDF (reference sequence). V was pared by 2 bases and J by 1 base, with 30 bases between. This CDR3 comprises 21 residues. The CDR3 spells CATSRYRDAADYRGDSYEQYF. The CDR3 DNA sequence: TGTGCCACCAGCAGATACCGAGACGCAGCAGACTACCGGGGCGATTCCTACGAGCAGTACTTC.

The chain combines TRBV19 with TRBJ1-1, with D unclear. The V gene lost 3 bases and the J gene lost 3 bases, with 11 bases spanning the gap. Germline V gene data show CDR1 as LNHDA and CDR2 as SQIVND (reference sequence). There are 14 residues in the CDR3. Here the CDR3 DNA reads TGTGCCAGTAGTATTTCCCGGGGAGACACTGAAGCTTTCTTT. This codes for CASSISRGDTEAFF.

In its sample, this clone was seen once. The rearrangement links TRBV2 to TRBJ2-3; tentatively, D is TRBD1 (6 bases). Germline loops: CDR1 SNHLY, CDR2 FYNNEI. The CDR3 runs to 16 residues. With 1 base removed from V and 0 bases from J, the gap between germline ends came to 11 bases. CDR3 sequence (DNA): TGTGCCAGCAGTGAAGGTGGGGGCCTAAGCACAGATACGCAGTATTTT. This gives the protein CASSEGGGLSTDTQYF.

The chain carries TRBV27 and TRBJ2-4, with a weak D call TRBD2 (5 bases). Germline values: CDR1 MNHEY, CDR2 SMNVEV (reference sequence). The CDR3 has 15 residues. V lost 4 bases, J lost 0 bases, and 10 bases lay in between. CDR3 coding DNA: TGTGCCAGCAGTTCAACCGGGAAAGCCAAAAACATTCAGTACTTC. This gives the protein CASSSTGKAKNIQYF.

The chain uses TRBV27 and TRBJ2-1, with TRBD1 identical over 7 bases. From germline, CDR1 is MNHEY and CDR2 SMNVEV (reference sequence). With V trimmed by 6 bases and J by 2 bases, 4 bases remained unmatched. The CDR3 runs 14 residues. CDR3 nucleotide sequence: TGTGCCAGCAGACCGGGACAGACCTACAATGAGCAGTTCTTC. Translating it yields CASRPGQTYNEQFF.

The CDR3 DNA reads TGCGCCAGCAGCTTGGAACCTCAGGGGGCTGGAGCCTATGGCTACACCTTC. It encodes CASSLEPQGAGAYGYTF. V gene TRBV5-1 combines with J gene TRBJ1-2; 8 bases map to TRBD1. V lost 0 bases to trimming and J lost 4 bases; unmatched junction nucleotides: 11. CDR3 length equals 17 residues. Germline CDR1 reads SGHRS; CDR2 reads YFSETQ.

This chain connects TRBV7-2 to TRBJ1-1; the D gene is possibly TRBD1 (6 bases). V dropped 2 bases and J dropped 2 bases, with 12 bases sitting between them. The CDR3 length is 15 residues. Germline values: CDR1 SGHTA, CDR2 FQGNSA. CDR3 in DNA: TGTGCCAGCAGCTTATCCGGACAGACTAACACTGAAGCTTTCTTT. Residues: CASSLSGQTNTEAFF.

The chain carries TRBV15 and TRBJ1-4; no clear D gene. Germline assignment: CDR1 LNHNV and CDR2 YYDKDF (reference sequence). The V and J ends lost 1 base and 4 bases respectively, with 10 bases between them. The CDR3 totals 15 residues. The CDR3: CATSRGRRSNEKLFF. The CDR3 DNA sequence: TGTGCCACCAGCAGAGGTCGGCGGAGTAATGAAAAACTGTTTTTT.

This chain uses TRBV15 with TRBJ2-5; D remains unclear. The CDR3 extends over 13 amino acids. Germline CDR1 LNHNV, CDR2 YYDKDF (reference sequence). V dropped 1 base and J dropped 5 bases, with 8 bases sitting between them. This CDR3 is CATSRGAVETQYF. The CDR3 DNA reads TGTGCCACCAGCAGAGGGGCGGTGGAGACCCAGTACTTC.

The chain joins TRBV20-1 to TRBJ1-5, with a possible D match to TRBD1 (5 bases). Trimming cost V 0 bases and J 11 bases, with 8 bases left between them. There are 11 residues in the CDR3. The germline V gene encodes CDR1 DFQATT and CDR2 SNEGSKA (reference sequence). The CDR3 DNA reads TGCAGTGCTAGAGATGGGGGGGCCCAGCATTTT. Amino acids: CSARDGGAQHF.

Here the CDR3 reads CASRTGLNQPQHF. The CDR3 coding sequence is TGCGCCAGCAGGACAGGGCTGAATCAGCCCCAGCATTTT. The V call is TRBV10-2, the J call TRBJ1-5, with TRBD1 matching 7 bases. Trimming cost V 6 bases and J 4 bases; bases outside gene matches: 3. CDR1 is WSHSY, CDR2 SAAADI, per germline. CDR3 length: 13 residues.

This clone occurred once. The rearrangement uses TRBV29-1 and TRBJ2-1, with D perhaps given as TRBD1 or TRBD2 (5 bases each). The CDR3 extends over 13 amino acids. Germline lookup yields CDR1 SQVTM and CDR2 ANQGSEA. CDR3 nucleotides: TGCAGTGTCCCCAGGGCGGGTTACAATGAGCAGTTCTTC. Amino acids: CSVPRAGYNEQFF.

J is TRBJ1-5 and V is TRBV19; 7 bases are a match to TRBD1. Germline V gives CDR1 LNHDA, CDR2 SQIVND (reference sequence). V was clipped by 7 bases and J by 3 bases; unmatched bases: 6. This CDR3 comprises 14 residues. CDR3 nucleotides: TGTGCCAGTACCTGGGGGACAGTCAATCAGCCCCAGCATTTT. Amino acids: CASTWGTVNQPQHF.

This rearrangement joins TRBV18 to TRBJ2-5; a possible D gene is TRBD1 (7 bases). Germline values: CDR1 KGHSH, CDR2 LQKENI. V shed 3 bases and J shed 4 bases, with 12 bases lying between them. This CDR3 is 14 amino acids long. This CDR3 is CASSPGGQSETQYF. For the CDR3, the DNA is TGTGCCAGCTCACCGGGGGGACAGTCAGAGACCCAGTACTTC.

The rearrangement links TRBV5-4 to TRBJ1-6; 7 bases fit TRBD1. The CDR3 totals 15 residues. Germline values: CDR1 SGHNT, CDR2 YYREEE (reference sequence). V lost 5 bases, J lost 4 bases, and 6 bases stayed unmatched. CDR3: CASRDGTAYNSPLHF. The CDR3 nucleotides read TGTGCCAGCAGGGATGGGACAGCATATAATTCACCCCTCCACTTT.

The chain combines TRBV5-1 with TRBJ1-6; D call uncertain. Germline V lookup: CDR1 SGHRS, CDR2 YFSETQ. V shed 2 bases and J shed 4 bases, with 7 bases lying between them. The length of the CDR3 is 14 residues. CDR3 sequence (DNA): TGCGCCAGCAGCTTAGATTTTTATAATTCACCCCTCCACTTT. This gives the protein CASSLDFYNSPLHF.

The chain couples TRBV6-5 to TRBJ1-1; D unresolved. This CDR3 spans 15 amino acids. Trimming took off 0 bases at V and 0 bases at J, with 8 bases between the two ends. From germline, CDR1 is MNHEY and CDR2 SVGAGI. The DNA of the CDR3 is TGTGCCAGCAGTTACTCGCAGTACATGAACACTGAAGCTTTCTTT. Protein sequence: CASSYSQYMNTEAFF.

This sequence joins TRBV9 and TRBJ1-1; D remains unclear. The CDR3 contains 14 residues. The germline V gene has CDR1 SGDLS and CDR2 YYNGEE. V lost 0 bases to trimming and J lost 4 bases, with 10 bases between them. The CDR3 DNA is TGTGCCAGCAGCGTAGTCATGAGCGCCACTGAAGCTTTCTTT. This translates into CASSVVMSATEAFF.

The rearrangement links TRBV5-1 to TRBJ2-2, with 9 nucleotides matching TRBD2. Trimming at V came to 1 base and at J to 1 base, leaving 5 bases not matched to a gene. CDR1 and CDR2 from the germline V gene are SGHRS and YFSETQ. This CDR3 spans 17 amino acids. The CDR3 loop is CASSLRSSGVNTGELFF. In DNA form, the CDR3 reads TGCGCCAGCAGCTTGCGATCTAGCGGGGTGAACACCGGGGAGCTGTTTTTT.